Included here is one TCR beta chain sequence, with context. The target antigen is unknown. The CDR3 runs 12 residues. Germline-derived CDR1 and CDR2 are KGHSY and FQNENV. V lost 4 bases, J lost 10 bases, and 4 bases stayed unmatched. This sample is part of a study of T cell repertoires in ileal Crohn's disease. In the study overall: Surgery for a complication: stricturing in 61%, penetrating in approximately 40%.

Study-wide findings and caveats: Active smokers at surgery had more clonal expansions than non-smokers.

Repertoires were generated with immunoSEQ multiplex PCR, while TCRdb's copy carries only in-frame clones and drops some. This sample yields roughly 13,000 clones, of which around nine tenths are seen a single time; 3% to 4.5% belongs to the top ten. This TCR came from an adult with Crohn's disease. The chain is built from TRBV16 and TRBJ1-1; the match to TRBD1 covers 9 bases. Sequenced sample: ileal tissue. CDR3 in amino acids: CASSPPDRGAFF. CDR3 sequence (DNA): TGTGCCAGCAGCCCTCCGGACAGGGGAGCTTTCTTT.